A single sample is the source of the 6 T cell receptor beta chains below, sequenced in a study of shared clonotypes between healthy human individuals. Generated by immunoSEQ multiplex PCR, the TCRdb table keeps only in-frame clones and is missing some. The sample contains 2 million or so clones, 85% to 95% of which appear only once. The specimen was naive CD4+ T cells sorted from blood. The subset here: CD45RA+ positively selected. These receptors all come from a man aged 18 to 29 in good health.

The chain recombines TRBV14 with TRBJ1-6, with D possibly being TRBD1 (5 bases). CDR1 is SGHDN and CDR2 is FVKESK in the germline V gene. Trimming removed 0 bases from V and 10 bases from J, with 10 bases in between. The length of the CDR3 is 14 residues. For the CDR3, the DNA is TGTGCCAGCAGCCAAGACGGGGGGAGATCACCCCTCCACTTT. Its translation: CASSQDGGRSPLHF.

The rearrangement uses TRBV7-9 and TRBJ1-2, with a possible D match to TRBD1 (6 bases). This CDR3 contains 14 residues. CDR1 is SEHNR and CDR2 is FQNEAQ in the germline V gene (reference sequence). Deletions cut 2 bases from V and 6 bases from J, with 13 bases between. The CDR3 coding sequence is TGTGCCAGCAGCTTAATACAGGGTGGGGATGGCTACACCTTC. This sequence encodes CASSLIQGGDGYTF.

The rearrangement joins TRBV10-3 to TRBJ1-1, with D unclear. Trimming removed 2 bases at V and 5 bases at J, with 6 bases between. The CDR3 runs 12 residues. In germline, CDR1 is ENHRY, CDR2 SYGVKD. The CDR3 DNA reads as TGTGCCATCAGTGAGGCGGGGACTGAAGCTTTCTTT. As protein: CAISEAGTEAFF.

This sequence joins TRBV15 and TRBJ2-1; maybe TRBD2 (5 bases). The CDR3 has 15 amino acids. Germline V gene lookup returns CDR1 LNHNV and CDR2 YYDKDF (reference sequence). The germline V and J ends were trimmed by 0 bases and 3 bases, with 9 bases remaining between them. CDR3 bases: TGTGCCACCAGCAGAGAACACGGGAACTACAATGAGCAGTTCTTC. This sequence encodes CATSREHGNYNEQFF.

The V and J genes are TRBV28 and TRBJ1-2; D is possibly TRBD1 (5 bases). CDR1 and CDR2 (germline): MDHEN, SYDVKM. This CDR3 comprises 14 residues. Trimming pared 6 bases from V and 4 bases from J, leaving 15 bases between. The CDR3 DNA reads as TGTGCCAGCAGCTCCGGGGGGAACCTCTATGGCTACACCTTC. Translating it yields CASSSGGNLYGYTF.

The chain combines TRBV5-8 with TRBJ2-1; TRBD1 matches at 7 bases. V shed 4 bases and J 2 bases; nucleotides not matched to a gene: 6. The CDR3 spans 15 residues. Per germline, CDR1 SGHTS and CDR2 YDEGEE. Written as DNA, the CDR3 is TGTGCCAGCAGCACGCAAGGGACAGCCTACAATGAGCAGTTCTTC. Amino acids: CASSTQGTAYNEQFF.